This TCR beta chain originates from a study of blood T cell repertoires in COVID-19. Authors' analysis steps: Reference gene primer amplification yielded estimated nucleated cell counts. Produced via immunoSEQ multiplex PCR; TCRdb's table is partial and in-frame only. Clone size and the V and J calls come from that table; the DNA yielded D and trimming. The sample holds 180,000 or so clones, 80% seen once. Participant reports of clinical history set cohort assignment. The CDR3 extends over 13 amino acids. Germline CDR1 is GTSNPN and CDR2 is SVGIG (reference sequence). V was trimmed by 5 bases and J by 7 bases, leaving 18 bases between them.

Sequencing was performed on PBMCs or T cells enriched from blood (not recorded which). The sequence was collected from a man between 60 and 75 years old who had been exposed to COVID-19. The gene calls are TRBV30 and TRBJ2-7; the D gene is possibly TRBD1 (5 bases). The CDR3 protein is CAWAGSASGEQYF. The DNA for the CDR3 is TGTGCCTGGGCAGGGTCGGCTAGTGGGGAGCAGTACTTC. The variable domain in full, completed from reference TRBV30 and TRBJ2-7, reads SQTIHQWPATLVQPVGSPLSLECTVEGTSNPNLYWYRQAAGRGLQLLFYSVGIGQISSEVPQNLSASRPQDRQFILSSKKLLLSDSGFYLCAWAGSASGEQYFGPGTRLTVT.